The rows below give T cell receptor beta chains drawn from one sample of a study of blood T cell repertoires in COVID-19. Repertoires were generated with immunoSEQ multiplex PCR, while TCRdb's copy carries only in-frame clones and drops some. Among almost 55,000 clones listed, 86% were seen once. The sequenced sample consisted of peripheral blood. The receptor set was obtained from a human donor in a cohort sampled during active COVID-19. CDR3s leave out the opening cysteine and the closing phenylalanine or tryptophan.

j_call,v_call,cdr3_aa
TRBJ1-4,TRBV4-2,ASSQDSQGREKLF
TRBJ1-4,TRBV5-1,ASSSGLGLNEKLF
TRBJ1-4,TRBV11-2,ASSFFQGANEKLF
TRBJ1-1,TRBV5-4,ASSLPGTGGNTEAF
TRBJ1-2,TRBV19,ASSIVGGNYGYT
TRBJ1-2,TRBV28,ASVGADARDYGYT
TRBJ2-2,TRBV29-1,SVEDLDTGELF
TRBJ2-1,TRBV18,ASSHGQGPGGNEQF
TRBJ2-7,TRBV20-1,SASDAGDRVTTRRGEQY
TRBJ1-1,TRBV5-6,ASSREGLRAEAF
TRBJ1-1,TRBV2,ASTGQGNTEAF
TRBJ2-2,TRBV2,ASSLQGTGELF
TRBJ1-1,TRBV6-2/TRBV6-3,ASTPQGANTEAF
TRBJ1-3,TRBV6-1,ASSESEFSGNTIY
TRBJ2-4,TRBV5-1,ASSQGTGENIQY
TRBJ1-1,TRBV7-8,ASSSQGATEAF
TRBJ1-3,TRBV5-1,ASSGGQGPTSGNTIY